This passage covers 18 T cell receptor beta chains from one sample sequenced in a study of cytomegalovirus exposure and HLA in healthy donors. It was with 60 Vbeta and 13 Jbeta primers that the PCR ran. Repertoires were generated with immunoSEQ multiplex PCR, while TCRdb's copy carries only in-frame clones and drops some. The data contain tens of thousands of clones, 69% of them seen just once; the ten biggest clones take up around 2.5%. Sequenced: PBMCs. All receptors derive from a man over 45 in good health and CMV-seronegative.

This clone was recorded a few times. The V call is TRBV7-9, the J call TRBJ2-7; TRBD1 aligns across 7 bases. With 2 bases clipped from V and 6 bases from J, the junction kept 4 bases outside the gene matches. CDR3 size: 13 residues. Germline V CDR1 and CDR2: SEHNR, FQNEAQ (reference sequence). For the CDR3, the DNA is TGTGCCAGCAGCTTAACCGGACAGGCCGAGCAGTACGTC. It codes for CASSLTGQAEQYV.

V usage is TRBV4-3 and J usage is TRBJ2-5; 8 bases are a match to TRBD2. V lost 0 bases and J lost 8; bases outside the gene matches: 14. The CDR3 totals 17 residues. Germline values: CDR1 LGHNA, CDR2 YSLEER. The CDR3 reads CASSQDGSQRERRTQYF. The CDR3 region has the DNA TGCGCCAGCAGCCAAGATGGATCCCAGCGGGAGCGTCGAACCCAGTACTTC.

This clone has a single count. This rearrangement joins TRBV10-3 to TRBJ2-7, with TRBD2 matching over 12 bases. The CDR3 has 18 amino acids. Germline CDR1 and CDR2: ENHRY and SYGVKD. Trimming removed 0 bases from V and 1 base from J; junction bases left unmatched: 7. CDR3 nucleotide sequence: TGTGCCATCAGTGAGTCACTAGCGGGGGGTCGACGATCCTACGAGCAGTACTTC. It translates to CAISESLAGGRRSYEQYF.

DNA for the CDR3: TGTGCCAGCAGCTTCAGGACAGGGGGGGGACGCACTGAAGCTTTCTTT. Its translation is CASSFRTGGGRTEAFF. The V gene is TRBV5-5, the J gene TRBJ1-1, with TRBD1 matching over 10 bases. The CDR3 has 16 residues. Germline V gene lookup returns CDR1 SGHKS and CDR2 YYEKEE (reference sequence). The junction had 8 bases not matched to a gene; V was cut back by 2 bases and J by 4 bases.

This clone was seen once. In this CDR3 the conserved last residue, phenylalanine or tryptophan, is missing, so a read error is likely. The V gene is TRBV6-5, the J gene TRBJ1-5, with D maybe TRBD1 (5 bases). The V end lost 6 bases, the J end lost 3 bases, and 12 bases lay between the germline ends. The CDR3 length is 14 residues. In germline, CDR1 is MNHEY, CDR2 SVGAGI. The CDR3 DNA reads as TGTGCCAGCAGATCTAGGGGCCCCAATCAGCCCCAGCATGTT. It is translated as CASRSRGPNQPQHV.

The chain is built from TRBV7-2 and TRBJ2-7; D not resolved. In germline, CDR1 is SGHTA, CDR2 FQGNSA. V gave up 3 bases and J gave up 8 bases, with 11 bases separating them. CDR3 length: 12 amino acids. The CDR3: CASSFGGPKQYF. As DNA, the CDR3 is TGTGCCAGCAGCTTCGGCGGCCCGAAGCAGTACTTC.

This clone showed up just a few times. This sequence joins TRBV7-2 and TRBJ2-2, with TRBD2 as a possible D gene (6 bases). The germline V and J ends were trimmed by 5 bases and 1 base, with 11 bases remaining between them. The CDR3 totals 15 residues. CDR1 is SGHTA, CDR2 FQGNSA, per germline. The DNA of the CDR3 is TGTGCCAGCAGCGCCGTAGCGGTGAACACCGGGGAGCTGTTTTTT. It codes for CASSAVAVNTGELFF.

The chain links TRBV4-1 to TRBJ2-1; D may be TRBD1 (6 bases). Germline V gene sequence: CDR1 MGHRA, CDR2 YSYEKL. This CDR3 has 16 amino acids. Trimming removed 2 bases at V and 4 bases at J, with 15 bases between. CDR3 sequence reads: CASSQYGTREYNEQFF. CDR3 sequence (DNA): TGCGCCAGCAGCCAATACGGGACAAGGGAATACAATGAGCAGTTCTTC.

The chain uses TRBV4-1 and TRBJ1-2; TRBD1 matches 8 bases. This CDR3 comprises 15 residues. The trim removed 3 bases at V and 3 bases at J, leaving 6 bases unmatched. Germline V lookup: CDR1 MGHRA, CDR2 YSYEKL. CDR3 region: CASSQAGGGYYGYTF. CDR3 bases: TGCGCCAGCAGCCAGGCAGGGGGCGGCTACTATGGCTACACCTTC.

The V and J genes are TRBV29-1 and TRBJ2-5; 7 bases line up with TRBD1. This CDR3 spans 17 amino acids. The junction had 14 bases not matched to a gene; V was cut back by 4 bases and J by 0 bases. CDR1 is SQVTM, CDR2 ANQGSEA, per germline. The CDR3: CSVGFGTAALNQETQYF. CDR3 DNA sequence: TGCAGCGTTGGCTTCGGGACAGCCGCCCTTAACCAAGAGACCCAGTACTTC.

The genes are TRBV11-2 and TRBJ2-6; 7 nucleotides align to TRBD1. Losses at the gene ends were 6 bases for V and 2 bases for J; bases not matched to a gene: 4. The germline V gene encodes CDR1 SGHAT and CDR2 FQNNGV. The CDR3 extends over 15 amino acids. The CDR3 bases are TGTGCCAGCAGATACAGGGGAGCTGGGGCCAACGTCCTGACTTTC. This codes for CASRYRGAGANVLTF. Complete variable domain (other parts from reference TRBV11-2 and TRBJ2-6): EAGVAQSPRYKIIEKRQSVAFWCNPISGHATLYWYQQILGQGPKLLIQFQNNGVVDDSQLPKDRFSAERLKGVDSTLKIQPAKLEDSAVYLCASRYRGAGANVLTFGAGSRLTVL.

The chain has TRBV6-5 and TRBJ1-3; the D is unclear. Germline loops: CDR1 MNHEY, CDR2 SVGAGI. The CDR3 runs to 13 residues. V lost 7 bases, J lost 1 base, and 8 bases lay in between. The CDR3 nucleotides are TGTGCCAGCACGGGGAGATCTGGAAACACCATATATTTT. It codes for CASTGRSGNTIYF.

The chain employs TRBV6-5 and TRBJ1-6; 7 bases match TRBD1. The CDR3 runs 12 residues. The germline V gene has CDR1 MNHEY and CDR2 SVGAGI. With V trimmed by 5 bases and J by 10 bases, 2 bases remained unmatched. The CDR3 protein is CASSRTGSPLHF. The CDR3 DNA is TGTGCCAGCAGTCGGACAGGCTCACCCCTCCACTTT.

The chain employs TRBV29-1 and TRBJ1-5, with D perhaps matching TRBD1 (6 bases). This CDR3 comprises 15 residues. CDR1 and CDR2 (germline): SQVTM, ANQGSEA. The ends were cut back, 5 bases at V and 5 bases at J, with 19 bases in the middle. CDR3 amino acids: CSVSGIQGGDQPQHF. The CDR3 DNA reads TGCAGCGTTTCCGGGATACAGGGTGGGGATCAGCCCCAGCATTTT.

The chain uses TRBV5-1 and TRBJ2-2, with D perhaps TRBD1 (5 bases). From germline, CDR1 is SGHRS and CDR2 YFSETQ. The CDR3 covers 15 residues. Deletions cut 0 bases from V and 7 bases from J, with 13 bases between. The DNA for the CDR3 is TGCGCCAGCAGCTTGGCGGCAGGGTTGGTCGGGGAGCTGTTTTTT. As protein: CASSLAAGLVGELFF.

The genes are TRBV13 and TRBJ2-2; perhaps TRBD1 as D (5 bases). CDR1 and CDR2 from the germline V gene are PRHDT and FYEKMQ (reference sequence). V was pared by 5 bases and J by 0 bases, with 10 bases between. CDR3 length: 15 residues. As DNA, the CDR3 is TGTGCCAGCAGCCTACAGGACCCGAACACCGGGGAGCTGTTTTTT. Encoded protein: CASSLQDPNTGELFF.

J is TRBJ1-5 and V is TRBV28; weak D call: TRBD1 (5 bases). Germline V CDR1 and CDR2: MDHEN, SYDVKM. CDR3 length: 15 amino acids. V was clipped by 6 bases and J by 4 bases, with 16 bases between them. This chain's CDR3 is CASSRWGGINQPQHF. CDR3 sequence (DNA): TGTGCCAGCAGCCGGTGGGGGGGGATAAATCAGCCCCAGCATTTT.

The V gene is TRBV5-1, the J gene TRBJ2-4; TRBD1 agrees at 7 bases. V lost 3 bases, J lost 1 base, and 10 bases stayed unmatched. CDR1 and CDR2 from the germline V gene are SGHRS and YFSETQ. CDR3 length equals 17 residues. CDR3 in amino acids: CASSSNPTGMAKNIQYF. For the CDR3, the DNA is TGCGCCAGCAGCTCGAACCCGACAGGGATGGCCAAAAACATTCAGTACTTC.